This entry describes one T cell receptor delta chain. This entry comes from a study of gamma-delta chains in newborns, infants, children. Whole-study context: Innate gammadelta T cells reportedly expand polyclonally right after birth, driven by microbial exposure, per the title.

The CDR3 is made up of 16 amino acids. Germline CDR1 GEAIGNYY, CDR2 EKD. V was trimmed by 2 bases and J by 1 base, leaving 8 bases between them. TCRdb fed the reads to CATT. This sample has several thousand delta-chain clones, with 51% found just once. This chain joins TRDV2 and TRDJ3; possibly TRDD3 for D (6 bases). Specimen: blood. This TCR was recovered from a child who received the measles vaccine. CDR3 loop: CACDSTGSWDTRQMFF. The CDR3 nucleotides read TGTGCCTGTGACAGTACTGGGTCCTGGGACACCCGACAGATGTTTTTC.